Following are 10 T cell receptor beta chains from one sample sequenced in a study of T-cell memory formation after mild COVID-19. MiXCR was run by TCRdb on the 5' RACE reads, yielding one entry per CDR3 protein. The sample shows 540,000 or so distinct CDR3 sequences, roughly 22% of them seen only once. Sequenced material: PBMCs or a T cell subset sorted from them (not recorded which). Receptors originate from an adult woman who had mild COVID-19 (a few samples of this study predate the infection). Cell type and time point are not known.

This chain joins TRBV9 and TRBJ2-2, with D possibly called TRBD1 or TRBD2 (6 bases each). Looked up from germline, CDR1 is SGDLS and CDR2 is YYNGEE. V shed 4 bases and J shed 4 bases, with 14 bases lying between them. The CDR3 has 15 residues. In DNA, the CDR3 is TGTGCCAGCAGCACAGAGGGGGGTGTCACCGGGGAGCTGTTTTTT. It translates to CASSTEGGVTGELFF.

The chain couples TRBV11-2 to TRBJ2-7; 7 bases are a match to TRBD1. V gave up 4 bases and J gave up 3 bases; unmatched junction bases: 9. This CDR3 is built from 15 residues. Germline CDR1 is SGHAT and CDR2 is FQNNGV. The CDR3 spells CASSSPGTAYYEQYF. Here the CDR3 DNA reads TGTGCCAGCAGCTCGCCCGGGACAGCTTACTACGAGCAGTACTTC.

This clonotype was seen more than once but under ten times. CDR3 sequence (DNA): TGCGCCAGCAGCCCGGAAGGTATAGGGGAGCTGTTTTTT. Its translation is CASSPEGIGELFF. The rearrangement joins TRBV5-1 to TRBJ2-2, with D uncertain. Per the germline V gene, CDR1 is SGHRS and CDR2 is YFSETQ. The CDR3 covers 13 residues. Trimming pared 4 bases from V and 8 bases from J, leaving 12 bases between.

In its sample, this clonotype was seen once. The V call is TRBV10-3, the J call TRBJ2-5; D is possibly TRBD1 (5 bases). The CDR3 contains 13 residues. Between the trimmed V and J ends, which lost 4 bases and 1 base, there was a span of 7 bases. Germline CDR1 and CDR2: ENHRY and SYGVKD. CDR3 loop: CAISGTSQETQYF. The CDR3 DNA reads TGTGCCATCAGTGGGACAAGCCAAGAGACCCAGTACTTC.

This clonotype showed up just a few times. The chain employs TRBV18 and TRBJ2-2; D is uncertain. V shed 0 bases and J shed 2 bases, with 10 bases lying between them. The CDR3 consists of 16 residues. Germline-derived CDR1 and CDR2 are KGHSH and LQKENI. CDR3 nucleotide sequence: TGTGCCAGCTCACCACCGCTGGAGTCCAACACCGGGGAGCTGTTTTTT. This translates into CASSPPLESNTGELFF. The entire variable domain, with the rest obtained from reference TRBV18 and TRBJ2-2, is as follows: NAGVMQNPRHLVRRRGQEARLRCSPMKGHSHVYWYRQLPEEGLKFMVYLQKENIIDESGMPKERFSAEFPKEGPSILRIQQVVRGDSAAYFCASSPPLESNTGELFFGEGSRLTVL.

This clonotype was seen more than once but under ten times. The genes are TRBV5-4 and TRBJ2-2; possibly TRBD1 or TRBD2 for D (6 bases each). Trimming took off 2 bases at V and 5 bases at J, with 13 bases between the two ends. Germline lookup yields CDR1 SGHNT and CDR2 YYREEE (reference sequence). The CDR3 totals 15 residues. The CDR3 nucleotides read TGTGCCAGCAGCTTTATGGGGGGCCGGACCGGGGAGCTGTTTTTT. The encoded protein is CASSFMGGRTGELFF.

This clonotype was detected only a few times. The chain links TRBV24-1 to TRBJ2-1, with D possibly being TRBD1 (7 bases). Germline CDR1 reads KGHDR; CDR2 reads SFDVKD. The ends were cut back, 3 bases at V and 9 bases at J, with 14 bases in the middle. The CDR3 consists of 14 residues. This CDR3 reads CATSDRGGGFEQFF. Here the CDR3 DNA reads TGTGCCACCAGTGATCGAGGAGGGGGCTTTGAGCAGTTCTTC.

V gene TRBV24-1 combines with J gene TRBJ2-1; 14 nucleotides line up with TRBD2. V lost 4 bases and J lost 11; bases outside the gene matches: 9. Germline CDR1 KGHDR, CDR2 SFDVKD. The CDR3 contains 16 residues. Here the CDR3 reads CATSETSGGASVQQFF. The CDR3 DNA is TGTGCCACCAGTGAGACTAGCGGGGGGGCCAGCGTCCAGCAGTTCTTC.

This clonotype has only a few counts. The V call is TRBV24-1, the J call TRBJ2-2; D might be TRBD2 (5 bases). CDR3 length equals 15 residues. CDR1 and CDR2 from the germline V gene are KGHDR and SFDVKD. Trimming pared 3 bases from V and 7 bases from J, leaving 14 bases between. The CDR3 region is CATSDPAKADGELFF. CDR3 nucleotide sequence: TGTGCCACCAGTGATCCGGCCAAAGCGGACGGGGAGCTGTTTTTT.

The V and J genes are TRBV7-2 and TRBJ2-1; 9 bases align to TRBD2. The germline V gene has CDR1 SGHTA and CDR2 FQGNSA. The CDR3 spans 15 residues. The V gene end was trimmed by 5 bases and the J gene end by 9 bases; junction bases not matched to a gene: 11. CDR3 in amino acids: CASSTGAGGQFEQFF. The CDR3 DNA sequence: TGTGCCAGCAGCACAGGGGCGGGGGGGCAGTTTGAGCAGTTCTTC.